The table lists the clone carrying this TCR beta chain with a few counts. Antigen unknown. Profiled with immunoSEQ multiplex PCR; TCRdb holds only in-frame clones, not every one. This sample has 15,000 to 25,000 clones; around 75% occur once, and the top ten carry over 20%. Before the COVID-19 pandemic, during about 2011-2019, CD4+ T cells were taken from unexposed donors. The cells were cultured for under 13 days before CD4+ T cells were isolated. Unexposed-donor CD4+ T cells were probed with SARS-CoV-2 S/N and four cold-coronavirus spikes, cells permitting. Unmatched junction bases numbered 7, after V lost 7 bases and J lost 4 bases. The germline CDR1 and CDR2 sequences are SQVTM and ANQGSEA. This CDR3 has 14 residues. This specimen belongs to a study of CD4 T cells in relation to SARS-CoV-2 and coronaviruses. Study context: ViraFEST: approximately 10-day antigen culture of PBMCs, then TCR beta CDR3 sequencing.

Study findings and constraints: Each donor contributed either pre-pandemic or post-infection samples, not both. No crossreactivity against non-spike viral proteins was tested here.

This receptor was obtained from a human donor in good health. This rearrangement joins TRBV29-1 to TRBJ2-5; 12 nucleotides line up with TRBD2. Sequenced sample: CD4+ T cells from PBMCs, cultured in vitro. CDR3 sequence (DNA): TGCAGCGCTGCTAGCGGGAGGGTGCGAGAGACCCAGTACTTC. Encoded protein: CSAASGRVRETQYF.